Listed below are T cell receptor beta chains from one sample, sequenced in a study of control samples from healthy donors and cancer patients. Measured with immunoSEQ multiplex PCR; TCRdb has only the in-frame clones, and not every one. The sample has approximately 82,000 clones, roughly 93% seen once. The specimen was PBMCs. The source of these receptors is a woman aged 40-49 years with lung cancer. Each CDR3 is given with its conserved first and last residue. A D gene is named only where the DNA matches it firmly. Clone sizes are given selectively: once, few, many, or a class where the clone is expanded.

J | size | D | V | DNA | CDR3
TRBJ2-1 | - | TRBD2 | TRBV11-2 | TGTGCCAGCAGCTTACCGGGGACTAGCGGGGACTCCTACAATGAGCAGTTCTTC | CASSLPGTSGDSYNEQFF
TRBJ2-1 | few | TRBD2 | TRBV7-9 | TGTGCCAGCTTCAAAGGCGGGGGTTTTGATGGTGAGCAGTTCTTC | CASFKGGGFDGEQFF
TRBJ1-1 | - | TRBD1 | TRBV6-6 | TGTGCCAGCAATTCAAGGACAGGGAACACTGAAGCTTTCTTT | CASNSRTGNTEAFF
TRBJ2-5 | - | TRBD2 | TRBV13 | TGTGCCAGCAGCTTAGGTCGGATTACTAGCGGGGGCCAAGAGACCCAGTACTTC | CASSLGRITSGGQETQYF
TRBJ1-5 | - | - | TRBV6-2/TRBV6-3 | TGTGCCAGCAGTTTCGCGCTTCTCGGGGATTGGAGCAATCAGCCCCAGCATTTT | CASSFALLGDWSNQPQHF
TRBJ1-4 | - | - | TRBV28 | TGTGCCAGCACCACGGCAGGGATTAATGAAAAACTGTTTTTT | CASTTAGINEKLFF
TRBJ2-1 | - | - | TRBV7-9 | TGTGCCAGCAGCCCCCAGGGCGATGAGCAGTTCTTC | CASSPQGDEQFF
TRBJ1-5 | once | - | TRBV19 | TGTGCCAGTAGTATGGAGGGGGGCAATCAGCCCCAGCATTTT | CASSMEGGNQPQHF
TRBJ1-3 | - | - | TRBV3-1/TRBV3-2 | TGTGCCAGCAGCCAAGACAGCTCTGGAAACACCATATATTTT | CASSQDSSGNTIYF
TRBJ2-6 | - | - | TRBV19 | TGTGCCAGTAGTGTCGTGCGGGGGCCCAACTCTGGGGCCAACGTCCTGACTTTC | CASSVVRGPNSGANVLTF
TRBJ2-1 | - | - | TRBV4-1 | TGCGCCAGCAGCCAGCTGGGCCGAATCGCGGCGGATGAGCAGTTCTTC | CASSQLGRIAADEQFF
TRBJ2-7 | - | - | TRBV7-6 | TGTGCCAGCAGCTTAGATAGGGGCCTCGGGTACGAGCAGTACTTC | CASSLDRGLGYEQYF
TRBJ1-1 | - | TRBD1 | TRBV19 | TGTGCCAGTAGTCCAAGGGACCCGGGACAGGGGGGTGGTACTGAAGCTTTCTTT | CASSPRDPGQGGGTEAFF
TRBJ1-2 | - | - | TRBV6-5 | TGTGCCAGCAGTTACGACCAGAACTATGGCTACACCTTC | CASSYDQNYGYTF
TRBJ1-4 | - | - | TRBV29-1 | TGCAGCGTTATAGGGGGGGCAAATGAAAAACTGTTTTTT | CSVIGGANEKLFF
TRBJ2-1 | - | TRBD2 | TRBV7-3 | TGTGCCAGCAGCTTAATCGGCGGGGGCTACAATGAGCAGTTCTTC | CASSLIGGGYNEQFF
TRBJ1-1 | once | - | TRBV3-1/TRBV3-2 | TGTGCCAGCAGCCGATGGGGTTTGATCACTGAAGCTTTCTTT | CASSRWGLITEAFF
TRBJ2-7 | once | - | TRBV14 | TGTGCCAGCAGCCAAGGCCCCGGTCTGACAAACGAGCAGTACTTC | CASSQGPGLTNEQYF
TRBJ2-7 | - | - | TRBV29-1 | TGCAGCGTTGATGGAGGTTCCTACGAGCAGTACTTC | CSVDGGSYEQYF
TRBJ1-1 | - | - | TRBV27 | TGTGCCAGCAGTATCGACATTAACACTGAAGCTTTCTTT | CASSIDINTEAFF
TRBJ1-3 | - | - | TRBV27 | TGTGCCAGCAGTGGGACGGGGCCCTGGGTCTCTGGAAACACCATATATTTT | CASSGTGPWVSGNTIYF
TRBJ1-1 | - | TRBD1 | TRBV4-1 | TGCGCCAGCAGCCAACCGGACAGGGGGAACACTGAAGCTTTCTTT | CASSQPDRGNTEAFF
TRBJ2-7 | once | - | TRBV28 | TGTGCCAGCGGATTACAGGGCGCCTACGAGCAGTACTTC | CASGLQGAYEQYF
TRBJ1-2 | - | - | TRBV10-3 | TGTGCCATCAGTGAGGAGGTTAACTATGGCTACACCTTC | CAISEEVNYGYTF
TRBJ2-1 | - | - | TRBV3-1/TRBV3-2 | TGTGCCAGCACCCAGGATCAATACAATGAGCAGTTCTTC | CASTQDQYNEQFF
TRBJ1-1 | - | - | TRBV19 | TGTGCCAGTAGTGCCCGAGGGTTGAACACTGAAGCTTTCTTT | CASSARGLNTEAFF
TRBJ2-7 | - | - | TRBV12-3/TRBV12-4 | TGTGCCAGCAGTTCAGGGGAGGGGTACGAGCAGTACTTC | CASSSGEGYEQYF
TRBJ2-7 | once | - | TRBV2 | TGTGCCAGCAGCCGGACAGCCTACGAGCAGTACTTC | CASSRTAYEQYF
TRBJ1-3 | - | - | TRBV29-1 | TGCAGCGCCCGGGTACTCCTAGCTGGAAACACCATATATTTT | CSARVLLAGNTIYF
TRBJ2-3 | - | - | TRBV5-1 | TGCGCCAGCAGCTTGCAGTCCCCCACAGATACGCAGTATTTT | CASSLQSPTDTQYF
TRBJ2-1 | - | TRBD2 | TRBV27 | TGTGCCAGCAGTCTCCCCCAAACCGGCGGGAAGCGGGGCTACAATGAGCAGTTCTTC | CASSLPQTGGKRGYNEQFF
TRBJ2-7 | once | - | TRBV5-1 | TGCGCCAGCAGCCCATCAAACAGGAGGGACTACGAGCAGTACTTC | CASSPSNRRDYEQYF
TRBJ2-5 | - | - | TRBV19 | TGTGCCAGTAGTGGTATGGATGGGACCCAGTACTTC | CASSGMDGTQYF
TRBJ2-1 | - | - | TRBV12-3/TRBV12-4 | TGTGCCAGCGGGAGGAGCCCCTCCAATGAGCAGTTCTTC | CASGRSPSNEQFF
TRBJ1-5 | - | - | TRBV18 | TGTGCCAGCTCACCCTCTGGGGGCAATCAGCCCCAGCATTTT | CASSPSGGNQPQHF
TRBJ2-1 | once | - | TRBV15 | TGTGCCACCAGCAGAGATCGACTGTATTACAATGAGCAGTTCTTC | CATSRDRLYYNEQFF
TRBJ2-7 | - | TRBD1 | TRBV6-5 | TGTGCCAGCAGTTCGACAGGGGGCGCGAGCTACGAGCAGTACTTC | CASSSTGGASYEQYF
TRBJ2-1 | - | TRBD1 | TRBV19 | TGTGCCAGTAGTTGGGGGACAGGGATTTTCGAGCAGTTCTTC | CASSWGTGIFEQFF
TRBJ2-4 | - | TRBD1 | TRBV5-5 | TGTGCCAGCAGCTCGACAGGGCTTGGAAACATTCAGTACTTC | CASSSTGLGNIQYF
TRBJ1-1 | few | - | TRBV2 | TGTGCCAGCACCCTAGGGGAAAACACTGAAGCTTTCTTT | CASTLGENTEAFF
TRBJ2-3 | - | - | TRBV18 | TGTGCCAGCTCCTCTAGCACAGATACGCAGTATTTT | CASSSSTDTQYF
TRBJ2-4 | - | TRBD2 | TRBV11-2 | TGTGCCAGCAGCTACCGGACTAGCGGGGGGAATCTAGCCAAAAACATTCAGTACTTC | CASSYRTSGGNLAKNIQYF
TRBJ1-2 | - | - | TRBV6-1 | TGTGCCAGCAGTGAAGCGGGGGGAGGCTATGGCTACACCTTC | CASSEAGGGYGYTF
TRBJ1-2 | - | TRBD1 | TRBV2 | TGTGCCAGCAGTGAGAGGACAGGAATACTCTATGGCTACACCTTC | CASSERTGILYGYTF
TRBJ1-4 | - | - | TRBV5-1 | TGCGCCAGCAGCTTCGGTATGTCTAATGAAAAACTGTTTTTT | CASSFGMSNEKLFF
TRBJ2-3 | - | - | TRBV6-1 | TGTGCCAGCAGTGAAGGGTCCACAGATACGCAGTATTTT | CASSEGSTDTQYF
TRBJ2-1 | - | - | TRBV12-3/TRBV12-4 | TGTGCCAGCACCTCCAGGGGAAATGAGCAGTTCTTC | CASTSRGNEQFF
TRBJ2-3 | - | TRBD2 | TRBV19 | TGTGCCAGTAGTATCGGGAGCGGGGGGGCTACAGATACGCAGTATTTT | CASSIGSGGATDTQYF
TRBJ1-5 | - | TRBD1 | TRBV5-1 | TGCGCCAGCAGCCCGGGACAGCCAAATCAGCCCCAGCATTTT | CASSPGQPNQPQHF
TRBJ1-2 | - | TRBD1 | TRBV27 | TGTGCCAGCTCGACCCAGACAGGGGGCCACTATGGCTACACCTTC | CASSTQTGGHYGYTF
TRBJ1-6 | - | TRBD1 | TRBV6-1 | TGTGCCAGCAGTGAGTCCCCGGGACAGGGGGATTCACCCCTCCACTTT | CASSESPGQGDSPLHF
TRBJ1-1 | - | - | TRBV20-1 | TGCAGTGCTAGGAAGACTGAAGCTTTCTTT | CSARKTEAFF
TRBJ2-3 | - | - | TRBV2 | TGTGCCAGCAGTGAAGCGGGTCACACAGATACGCAGTATTTT | CASSEAGHTDTQYF
TRBJ1-4 | - | TRBD1 | TRBV7-2 | TGTGCCAGCAGCTCACAGGGGAAGTCTGGTGAAAAACTGTTTTTT | CASSSQGKSGEKLFF
TRBJ1-2 | - | TRBD1 | TRBV28 | TGTGCCAGCAGCACAGGGGGTGCCTATGGCTACACCTTC | CASSTGGAYGYTF
TRBJ1-3 | - | - | TRBV30 | TGTGCCTGGAGTGTAAGGGTAGGCTCTGGAAACACCATATATTTT | CAWSVRVGSGNTIYF
TRBJ1-2 | - | - | TRBV19 | TGTGCCAGTAGGCCCCCGGGGGCTGGGCCTGGCTACACCTTC | CASRPPGAGPGYTF